The present T cell receptor beta chain was sequenced within a study of patients with pleural tuberculosis. TCRdb re-analysed the reads in MiXCR, keeping a single row per CDR3 protein. The sample contains about 29,000 distinct CDR3 sequences, 18% of which appear only once. This clonotype showed up many times. With 2 bases removed from V and 8 bases from J, the gap between germline ends came to 12 bases. This CDR3 contains 13 residues. CDR1 is MNHEY and CDR2 is SVGEGT in the germline V gene. Sequencing was carried out using peripheral blood. The TCR comes from a human donor with pleural tuberculosis. This sequence joins TRBV6-2 or TRBV6-3 and TRBJ1-1; D is ambiguous. The CDR3 DNA is TGTGCCAGCAGTTACAGGACCGCTCGCGAAGCTTTCTTT. The encoded protein is CASSYRTAREAFF.